The 25 T cell receptor beta chains below were found in one sample sequenced in a study of CXCR3-negative and CXCR3-positive naive CD8 T cells. Each TRB cDNA library was prepared by 5' RACE (with UMI labels). TCRdb reprocessed the 5' RACE reads and reports one entry per CDR3 protein, with no DNA. This repertoire comprises around 26,000 distinct CDR3 sequences; its ten largest clones make up about 3%. Sequencing input: naive CXCR3- CD8+ T cells from blood. Specified subset: CD45RO-CCR7+CD27+CD95- naive CD8+ T cells lacking CXCR3 (TNR3-). The receptors were gathered from a human donor in good health. Some clones in this sample may be carry-over from other donors' samples.

V gene TRBV14 combines with J gene TRBJ2-3; the D call from TCRdb, TRBD2, cannot be confirmed without DNA. This CDR3 is built from 16 residues. Germline V gene data show CDR1 as SGHDN and CDR2 as FVKESK. This chain's CDR3 is CASSQDPRRVTDTQYF.

This chain uses TRBV6-2 or TRBV6-3 with TRBJ2-1; TCRdb names TRBD1, which stays unverified in the absence of DNA. Germline lookup yields CDR1 MNHEY and CDR2 SVGEGT. This CDR3 contains 13 residues. The CDR3 sequence: CASSPRDVNEQFF.

By frequency, this clonotype is medium-sized (0.01 to 0.1%). The CDR3: CASSKTPSSYGYTF. The V call is TRBV7-9, the J call TRBJ1-2; TCRdb outputs TRBD1, but without DNA this stays unchecked. Germline lookup yields CDR1 SEHNR and CDR2 FQNEAQ (reference sequence). The CDR3 contains 14 residues.

The rearrangement uses TRBV6-5 and TRBJ2-1; as DNA is missing, the TRBD2 call by TCRdb cannot be tested. This CDR3 region has 13 residues. From germline, CDR1 is MNHEY and CDR2 SVGAGI. This chain's CDR3 is CASSARALNEQFF.

The chain is built from TRBV4-3 and TRBJ2-7; the TCRdb D gene call, TRBD1, has no DNA to confirm it. The CDR3 is 15 residues long. Germline CDR1 LGHNA, CDR2 YSLEER. CDR3 region: CASSQDRDRMYEQYF.

The chain links TRBV11-3 to TRBJ2-1; TCRdb's assignment of TRBD1 cannot be checked, as there is no DNA. Germline V CDR1 and CDR2: SGHNT, YENEEA. The CDR3 is 15 residues long. CDR3 sequence reads: CASSLEQVPYNEQFF.

This rearrangement joins TRBV5-6 to TRBJ2-1; TCRdb reports TRBD1, a call that lacks DNA to check it against. Per germline, CDR1 SGHDT and CDR2 YYEEEE. The CDR3 sequence is 14 residues long. CDR3 in amino acids: CASSLGTVYNEQFF.

The J gene is TRBJ2-1, the V gene TRBV4-3; TCRdb picks TRBD2, but there is no DNA to check that call. The CDR3 has 17 amino acids. Germline V CDR1 and CDR2: LGHNA, YSLEER. CDR3 amino acids: CASSRTLAGGSYNEQFF.

The chain combines TRBV10-3 with TRBJ2-1; without DNA, the TCRdb call of TRBD1 cannot be checked. This CDR3 spans 20 amino acids. The germline V gene encodes CDR1 ENHRY and CDR2 SYGVKD. CDR3 protein: CAISDLPGQGASSSYNEQFF.

Judged by frequency, this clonotype is medium-sized (0.01 to 0.1%). The genes are TRBV21-1 and TRBJ1-1; TCRdb calls TRBD1, which cannot be checked without DNA. TRBV21-1 is shown as a pseudogene. This CDR3 has 18 amino acids. The CDR3 loop is CASSELWGQVPGDTEAFF.

The chain employs TRBV6-2 or TRBV6-3 and TRBJ2-1; TCRdb's D gene call, TRBD1, goes unchecked for lack of DNA. Germline assignment: CDR1 MNHEY and CDR2 SVGEGT. The CDR3 loop spans 14 amino acids. The CDR3 is CAAGVGGGYNEQFF.

The chain links TRBV27 to TRBJ2-5; TCRdb returns TRBD2, unconfirmable since there is no DNA. The CDR3 is made up of 15 amino acids. Germline-derived CDR1 and CDR2 are MNHEY and SMNVEV (reference sequence). This chain's CDR3 is CATHLTSGGQETQYF.

V and J are TRBV28 and TRBJ2-7; TCRdb selects TRBD1, and the lack of DNA leaves this call unchecked. Looked up from germline, CDR1 is MDHEN and CDR2 is SYDVKM. The CDR3 loop spans 16 amino acids. CDR3 protein: CASSQSGAGWSYEQYF.

J is TRBJ2-4 and V is TRBV5-6; TCRdb selects TRBD2, and the lack of DNA leaves this call unchecked. Germline CDR1 is SGHDT and CDR2 is YYEEEE. The CDR3 has 14 amino acids. CDR3 region: CASSPEALGDIQYF.

The chain joins TRBV19 to TRBJ2-1. This CDR3 contains 16 residues. Per the germline V gene, CDR1 is LNHDA and CDR2 is SQIVND (reference sequence). The CDR3 sequence is CASSRSEVGTYNEQFF.

V usage is TRBV15 and J usage is TRBJ2-1; TCRdb calls TRBD2, which cannot be checked without DNA. There are 17 residues in the CDR3. CDR1 is LNHNV and CDR2 is YYDKDF in the germline V gene (reference sequence). The chain's CDR3 is CATSRDLVLAGYNEQFF. Full variable domain (remainder filled in from reference TRBV15 and TRBJ2-1): DAMVIQNPRYQVTQFGKPVTLSCSQTLNHNVMYWYQQKSSQAPKLLFHYYDKDFNNEADTPDNFQSRRPNTSFCFLDIRSPGLGDTAMYLCATSRDLVLAGYNEQFFGPGTRLTVL.

This chain links TRBV3-1 with TRBJ2-1; the TCRdb call, TRBD1, lacks DNA for checking. Germline V gene data show CDR1 as LGHDT and CDR2 as YNNKEL (reference sequence). The CDR3 runs to 15 residues. CDR3 loop: CASSQEGGPTDEQFF.

V usage is TRBV5-1 and J usage is TRBJ1-1; checking the TCRdb D call of TRBD1 is not possible without DNA. Germline CDR1 and CDR2: SGHRS and YFSETQ. The CDR3 runs to 15 residues. CDR3 loop: CATKPGLGPDTEAFF.

The rearrangement links TRBV7-3 to TRBJ2-2; the D call from TCRdb, TRBD2, cannot be confirmed without DNA. This CDR3 is built from 13 residues. Germline CDR1 and CDR2: SGHTA and FQGTGA. Here the CDR3 reads CASRTGGTGELFF. Looking up the rest from reference TRBV7-3 and TRBJ2-2 gives the full variable domain: GAGVSQTPSNKVTEKGKYVELRCDPISGHTALYWYRQSLGQGPEFLIYFQGTGAADDSGLPNDRFFAVRPEGSVSTLKIQRTERGDSAVYLCASRTGGTGELFFGEGSRLTVL.

The V call is TRBV20-1, the J call TRBJ1-1. The CDR3 extends over 13 amino acids. Germline V CDR1 and CDR2: DFQATT, SNEGSKA (reference sequence). CDR3 sequence: CSGNGERITEAFF.

This chain links TRBV7-3 with TRBJ1-1; TCRdb proposes TRBD1, but this gene call is untestable without DNA. Germline V CDR1 and CDR2: SGHTA, FQGTGA. CDR3 size: 14 residues. The CDR3 sequence: CASSLLRGGTEAFF.

The gene calls are TRBV23-1 and TRBJ2-7. TRBV23-1 is an ORF; its function is uncertain. This CDR3 is 14 amino acids long. CDR3: CASTHLGSSYEQYF.

V and J are TRBV28 and TRBJ1-1; TCRdb picks TRBD1, but there is no DNA to check that call. From germline, CDR1 is MDHEN and CDR2 SYDVKM. The CDR3 sequence is 13 residues long. CDR3 region: CASSLGQVTEAFF. The full variable domain, with the rest looked up from reference TRBV28 and TRBJ1-1, is DVKVTQSSRYLVKRTGEKVFLECVQDMDHENMFWYRQDPGLGLRLIYFSYDVKMKEKGDIPEGYSVSREKKERFSLILESASTNQTSMYLCASSLGQVTEAFFGQGTRLTVV.

By frequency, this clonotype registers medium-sized. The chain uses TRBV7-8 and TRBJ2-1. Germline CDR1 SGHVS, CDR2 FQNEAQ. This CDR3 contains 14 residues. The CDR3 sequence: CASTIGVTDNEQFF.

This chain connects TRBV30 to TRBJ2-3; TCRdb calls TRBD2, which cannot be checked without DNA. The CDR3 spans 15 residues. From germline, CDR1 is GTSNPN and CDR2 SVGIG (reference sequence). CDR3 protein: CAWSEVGGPLDTQYF.